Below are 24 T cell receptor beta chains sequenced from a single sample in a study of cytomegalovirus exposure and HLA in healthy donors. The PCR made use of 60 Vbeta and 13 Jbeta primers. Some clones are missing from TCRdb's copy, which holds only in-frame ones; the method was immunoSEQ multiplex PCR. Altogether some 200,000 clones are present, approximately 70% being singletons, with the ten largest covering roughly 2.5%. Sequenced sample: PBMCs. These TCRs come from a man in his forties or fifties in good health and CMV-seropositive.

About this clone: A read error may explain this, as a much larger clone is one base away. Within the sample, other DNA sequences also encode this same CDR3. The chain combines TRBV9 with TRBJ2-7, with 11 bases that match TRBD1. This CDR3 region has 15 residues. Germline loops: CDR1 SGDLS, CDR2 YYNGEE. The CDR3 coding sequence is TGCGCCAGCAGCGACGGGACAGGGGGGAAGCACGAGCAGTACTTC. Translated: CASSDGTGGKHEQYF.

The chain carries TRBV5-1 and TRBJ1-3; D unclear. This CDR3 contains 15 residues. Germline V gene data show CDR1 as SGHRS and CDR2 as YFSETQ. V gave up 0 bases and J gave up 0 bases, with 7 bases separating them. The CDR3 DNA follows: TGCGCCAGCAGCTTGGGTCGGAGCTCTGGAAACACCATATATTTT. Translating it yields CASSLGRSSGNTIYF.

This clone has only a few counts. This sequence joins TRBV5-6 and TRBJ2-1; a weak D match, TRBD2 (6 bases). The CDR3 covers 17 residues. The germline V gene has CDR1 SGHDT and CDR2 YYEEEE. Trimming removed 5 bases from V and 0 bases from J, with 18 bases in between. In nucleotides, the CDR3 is TGTGCCAGCAGGATATTCGGGGGTCTAAGCTCCTACAATGAGCAGTTCTTC. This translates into CASRIFGGLSSYNEQFF. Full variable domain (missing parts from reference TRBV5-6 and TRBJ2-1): DAGVTQSPTHLIKTRGQQVTLRCSPKSGHDTVSWYQQALGQGPQFIFQYYEEEERQRGNFPDRFSGHQFPNYSSELNVNALLLGDSALYLCASRIFGGLSSYNEQFFGPGTRLTVL.

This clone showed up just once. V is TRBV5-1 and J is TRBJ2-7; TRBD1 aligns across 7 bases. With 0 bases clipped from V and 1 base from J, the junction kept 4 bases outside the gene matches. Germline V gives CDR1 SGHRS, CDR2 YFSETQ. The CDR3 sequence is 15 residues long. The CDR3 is CASSLGAGGSYEQYF. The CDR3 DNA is TGCGCCAGCAGCTTGGGTGCAGGGGGTTCCTACGAGCAGTACTTC.

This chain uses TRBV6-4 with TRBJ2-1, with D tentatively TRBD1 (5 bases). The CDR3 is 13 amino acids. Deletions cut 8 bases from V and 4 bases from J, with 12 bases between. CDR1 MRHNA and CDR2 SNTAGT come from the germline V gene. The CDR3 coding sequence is TGTGCCAGCGGGTTGACAGTATACAATGAGCAGTTCTTC. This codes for CASGLTVYNEQFF.

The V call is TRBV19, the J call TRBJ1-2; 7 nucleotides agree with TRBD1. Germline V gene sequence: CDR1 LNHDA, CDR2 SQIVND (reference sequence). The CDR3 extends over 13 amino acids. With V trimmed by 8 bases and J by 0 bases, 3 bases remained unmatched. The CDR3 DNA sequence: TGTGCCAGTGGGGGACAGACTAACTATGGCTACACCTTC. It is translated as CASGGQTNYGYTF.

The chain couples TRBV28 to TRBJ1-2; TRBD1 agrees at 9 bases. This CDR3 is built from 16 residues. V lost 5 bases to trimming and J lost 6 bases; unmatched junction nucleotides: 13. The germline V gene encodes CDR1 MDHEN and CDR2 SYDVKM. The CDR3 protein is CASSAQSPGQGHGYTF. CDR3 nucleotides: TGTGCCAGCAGTGCGCAATCGCCGGGACAGGGTCATGGCTACACCTTC.

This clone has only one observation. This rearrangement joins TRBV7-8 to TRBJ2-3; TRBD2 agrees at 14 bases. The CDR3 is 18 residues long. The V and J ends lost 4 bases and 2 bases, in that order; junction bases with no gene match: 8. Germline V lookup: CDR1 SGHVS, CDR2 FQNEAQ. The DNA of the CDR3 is TGTGCCAGCAGCTCCTACCGGACTAGCGGGGGGTACACAGATACGCAGTATTTT. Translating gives CASSSYRTSGGYTDTQYF. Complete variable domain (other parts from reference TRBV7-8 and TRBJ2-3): GAGVSQSPRYKVAKRGQDVALRCDPISGHVSLFWYQQALGQGPEFLTYFQNEAQLDKSGLPSDRFFAERPEGSVSTLKIQRTQQEDSAVYLCASSSYRTSGGYTDTQYFGPGTRLTVL.

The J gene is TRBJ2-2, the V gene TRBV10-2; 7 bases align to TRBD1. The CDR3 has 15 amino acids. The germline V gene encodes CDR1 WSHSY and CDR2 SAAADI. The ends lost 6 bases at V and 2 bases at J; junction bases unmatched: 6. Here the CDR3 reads CASRMTGSNTGELFF. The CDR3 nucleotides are TGCGCCAGCAGGATGACAGGGAGCAACACCGGGGAGCTGTTTTTT.

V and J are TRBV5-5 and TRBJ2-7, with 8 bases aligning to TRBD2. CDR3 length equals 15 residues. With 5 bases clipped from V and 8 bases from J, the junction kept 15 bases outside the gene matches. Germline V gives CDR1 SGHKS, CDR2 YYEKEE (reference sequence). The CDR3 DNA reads TGTGCCAGCAGGGACACGCGGGGGGCCTCCCTACAGCAGTACTTC. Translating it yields CASRDTRGASLQQYF.

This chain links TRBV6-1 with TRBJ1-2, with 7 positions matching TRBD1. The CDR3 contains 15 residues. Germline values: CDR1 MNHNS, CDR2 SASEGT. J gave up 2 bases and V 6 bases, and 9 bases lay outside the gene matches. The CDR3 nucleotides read TGTGCCAGCAGCCCCCAGGAGGGGGCGAACTATGGCTACACCTTC. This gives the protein CASSPQEGANYGYTF.

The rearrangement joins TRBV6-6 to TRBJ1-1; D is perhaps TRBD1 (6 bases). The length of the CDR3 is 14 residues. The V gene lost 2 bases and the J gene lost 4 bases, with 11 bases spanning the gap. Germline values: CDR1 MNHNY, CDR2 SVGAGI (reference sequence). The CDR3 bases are TGTGCCAGCAGTTACGGGGGCGAGGGCACTGAAGCTTTCTTT. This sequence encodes CASSYGGEGTEAFF.

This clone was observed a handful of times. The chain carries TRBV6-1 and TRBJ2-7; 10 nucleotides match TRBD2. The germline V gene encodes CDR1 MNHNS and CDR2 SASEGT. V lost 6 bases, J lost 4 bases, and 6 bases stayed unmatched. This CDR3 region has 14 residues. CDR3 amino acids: CASRGSGGAYEQYF. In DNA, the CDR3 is TGTGCCAGCAGGGGCAGCGGGGGGGCTTACGAGCAGTACTTC.

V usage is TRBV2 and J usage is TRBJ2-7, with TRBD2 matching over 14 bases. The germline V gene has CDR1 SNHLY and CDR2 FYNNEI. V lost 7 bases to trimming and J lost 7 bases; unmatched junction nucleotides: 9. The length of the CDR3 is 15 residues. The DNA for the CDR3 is TGTGCCAGCAAGGGACTAGCGGGAGTATCTGGGGAGCAGTACTTC. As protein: CASKGLAGVSGEQYF.

Written as DNA, the CDR3 is TGTGCCAGCAGAGTCGGGACAGGGGCTAATGGCTACACCTTC. Its translation: CASRVGTGANGYTF. The rearrangement joins TRBV2 to TRBJ1-2; 10 bases map to TRBD1. V lost 6 bases, J lost 6 bases, and 7 bases stayed unmatched. Germline V lookup: CDR1 SNHLY, CDR2 FYNNEI. The CDR3 is 14 residues long.

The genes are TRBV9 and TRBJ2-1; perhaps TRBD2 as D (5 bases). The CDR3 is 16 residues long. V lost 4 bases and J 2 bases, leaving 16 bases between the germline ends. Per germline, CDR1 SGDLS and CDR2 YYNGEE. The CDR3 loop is CASSSEGQRTYNEQFF. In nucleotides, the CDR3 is TGTGCCAGCAGCTCAGAGGGTCAAAGAACCTACAATGAGCAGTTCTTC.

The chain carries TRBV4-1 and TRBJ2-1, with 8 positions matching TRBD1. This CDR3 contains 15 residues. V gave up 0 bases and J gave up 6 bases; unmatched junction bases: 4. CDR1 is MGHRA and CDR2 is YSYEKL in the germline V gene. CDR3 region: CASSQEGTGLNEQFF. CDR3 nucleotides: TGCGCCAGCAGCCAAGAAGGGACAGGTCTCAATGAGCAGTTCTTC.

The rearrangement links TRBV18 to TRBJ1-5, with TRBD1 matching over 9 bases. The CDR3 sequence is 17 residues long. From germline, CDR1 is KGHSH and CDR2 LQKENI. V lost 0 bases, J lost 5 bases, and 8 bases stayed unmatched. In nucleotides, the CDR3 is TGTGCCAGCTCACCACCGGGACAGGGAGGGACTTATCAGCCCCAGCATTTT. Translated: CASSPPGQGGTYQPQHF.

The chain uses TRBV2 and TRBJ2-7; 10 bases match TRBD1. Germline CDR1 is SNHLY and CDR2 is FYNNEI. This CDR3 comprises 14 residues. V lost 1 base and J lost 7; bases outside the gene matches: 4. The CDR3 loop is CASSEGDRGREQYF. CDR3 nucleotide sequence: TGTGCCAGCAGTGAAGGCGACAGGGGGCGAGAGCAGTACTTC.

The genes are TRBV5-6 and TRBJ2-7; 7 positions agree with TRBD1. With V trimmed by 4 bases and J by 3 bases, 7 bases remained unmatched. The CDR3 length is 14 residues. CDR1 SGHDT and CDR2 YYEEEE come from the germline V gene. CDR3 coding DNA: TGTGCCAGCAGCCCCAGCAGGGGGATCTACGAGCAGTACTTC. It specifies CASSPSRGIYEQYF.

Here the CDR3 reads CASSGTGRDSPLHF. CDR3 nucleotides: TGTGCCAGCAGTGGAACAGGGAGGGACTCACCCCTCCACTTT. The chain employs TRBV2 and TRBJ1-6; possible D gene TRBD1, 6 bases. Germline assignment: CDR1 SNHLY and CDR2 FYNNEI. CDR3 length: 14 residues. Trimming took off 4 bases at V and 10 bases at J, with 14 bases between the two ends. The complete variable domain, with remaining parts taken from reference TRBV2 and TRBJ1-6, reads EPEVTQTPSHQVTQMGQEVILRCVPISNHLYFYWYRQILGQKVEFLVSFYNNEISEKSEIFDDQFSVERPDGSNFTLKIRSTKLEDSAMYFCASSGTGRDSPLHFGNGTRLTVT.

DNA of the CDR3: TGTGCCAGCAGCACCGGCCGGGAGGCTGAAGCTTTCTTT. Protein: CASSTGREAEAFF. The genes are TRBV7-8 and TRBJ1-1; D is unresolved. The CDR3 covers 13 residues. The V end lost 5 bases, the J end lost 6 bases, and 13 bases lay between the germline ends. Germline CDR1 reads SGHVS; CDR2 reads FQNEAQ.

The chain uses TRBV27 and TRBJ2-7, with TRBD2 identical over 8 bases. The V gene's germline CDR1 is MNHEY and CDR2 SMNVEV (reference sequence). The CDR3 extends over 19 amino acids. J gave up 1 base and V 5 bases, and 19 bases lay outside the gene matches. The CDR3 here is CASSRRAGASLGWSYEQYF. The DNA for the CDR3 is TGTGCCAGCAGTCGACGAGCGGGGGCGTCCCTCGGGTGGTCCTACGAGCAGTACTTC.

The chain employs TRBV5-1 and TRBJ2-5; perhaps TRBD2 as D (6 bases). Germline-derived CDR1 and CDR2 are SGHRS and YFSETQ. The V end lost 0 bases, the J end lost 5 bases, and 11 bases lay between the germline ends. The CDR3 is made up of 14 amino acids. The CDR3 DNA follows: TGCGCCAGCAGCTTGGGCGGGGTGCGCGAGACCCAGTACTTC. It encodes CASSLGGVRETQYF. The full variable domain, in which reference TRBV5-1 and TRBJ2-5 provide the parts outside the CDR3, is KAGVTQTPRYLIKTRGQQVTLSCSPISGHRSVSWYQQTPGQGLQFLFEYFSETQRNKGNFPGRFSGRQFSNSRSEMNVSTLELGDSALYLCASSLGGVRETQYFGPGTRLLVL.